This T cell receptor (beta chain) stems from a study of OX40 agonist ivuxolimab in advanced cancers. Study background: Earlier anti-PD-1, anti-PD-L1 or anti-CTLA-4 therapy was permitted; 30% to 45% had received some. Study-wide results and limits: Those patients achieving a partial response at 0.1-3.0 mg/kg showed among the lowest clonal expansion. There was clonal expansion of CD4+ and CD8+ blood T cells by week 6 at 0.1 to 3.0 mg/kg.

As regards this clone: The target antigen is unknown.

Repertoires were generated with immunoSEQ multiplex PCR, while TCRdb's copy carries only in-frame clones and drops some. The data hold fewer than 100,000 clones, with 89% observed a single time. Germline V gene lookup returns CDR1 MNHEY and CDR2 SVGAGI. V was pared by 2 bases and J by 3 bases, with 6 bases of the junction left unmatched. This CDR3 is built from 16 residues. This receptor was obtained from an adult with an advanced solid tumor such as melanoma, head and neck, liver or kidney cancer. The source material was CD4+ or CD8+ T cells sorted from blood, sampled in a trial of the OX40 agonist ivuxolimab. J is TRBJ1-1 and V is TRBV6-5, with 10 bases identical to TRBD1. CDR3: CASSYQLGTGDTEAFF. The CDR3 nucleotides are TGTGCCAGCAGTTACCAACTGGGGACAGGGGACACTGAAGCTTTCTTT.